Listed here are 11 T cell receptor beta chains from one sample, sequenced in a study of identical twins. TCRdb fed the 5' RACE reads into MiXCR, producing one record per CDR3 protein. The sample yields some 690,000 distinct CDR3 sequences, 21% seen once. These data were likewise used in another study, on T cells expressing NK-cell markers.

Sequencing was done on a sample of PBMCs. Receptor source: a woman younger than 35 in good health.

The chain couples TRBV12-5 to TRBJ2-2; D tentatively reads TRBD1 or TRBD2 (5 bases each). V lost 6 bases, J lost 5 bases, and 19 bases lay in between. The CDR3 spans 16 residues. CDR1 and CDR2 (germline): LGHNT, FRNRAP. The CDR3 is CASGFYPGPKTGELFF. DNA for the CDR3: TGTGCTAGTGGATTTTATCCGGGGCCAAAGACCGGGGAGCTGTTTTTT.

There are a few counts of this clonotype. The chain recombines TRBV20-1 with TRBJ1-1; D ambiguous. The CDR3 loop spans 14 amino acids. Trimming pared 6 bases from V and 0 bases from J, leaving 14 bases between. The germline gives CDR1 DFQATT, CDR2 SNEGSKA (reference sequence). CDR3 region: CSAKHPALNTEAFF. DNA of the CDR3: TGCAGTGCCAAACACCCGGCCCTGAACACTGAAGCTTTCTTT.

The rearrangement links TRBV12-3 or TRBV12-4 to TRBJ2-3; a weak D match, TRBD2 (5 bases). V shed 4 bases and J shed 4 bases, with 15 bases lying between them. This CDR3 is built from 15 residues. CDR3 nucleotide sequence: TGTGCCAGCAGTTATCAAGCGGCGACCGCAGATACGCAGTATTTT. Its translation: CASSYQAATADTQYF.

Ten or more counts support this clonotype. J is TRBJ2-3 and V is TRBV27; D gene ambiguous. The germline V gene has CDR1 MNHEY and CDR2 SMNVEV (reference sequence). The CDR3 contains 17 residues. Trimming left V 2 bases short and J 2 bases short, with 17 bases between. CDR3 region: CASSLRIRGGFTDTQYF. CDR3 DNA: TGTGCCAGCAGTTTACGGATTCGAGGCGGATTCACAGATACGCAGTATTTT.

This chain uses TRBV30 with TRBJ2-1; 7 bases match TRBD1. Germline lookup yields CDR1 GTSNPN and CDR2 SVGIG (reference sequence). This CDR3 has 17 residues. The junction had 18 bases not matched to a gene; V was cut back by 3 bases and J by 7 bases. CDR3 DNA: TGTGCCTGGAGACCCCCCTTCGGGGACAGAGGGGAAAATGAGCAGTTCTTC. Amino acid sequence: CAWRPPFGDRGENEQFF.

This clonotype was detected a few times. The chain combines TRBV20-1 with TRBJ2-3; 12 bases match TRBD2. Germline values: CDR1 DFQATT, CDR2 SNEGSKA (reference sequence). The CDR3 runs 13 residues. The chain's CDR3 is CSVPGLAGHTQYF. The CDR3 DNA is TGCAGCGTCCCGGGACTAGCGGGCCATACGCAGTATTTT.

This clonotype was seen a few times. The J gene is TRBJ2-3, the V gene TRBV5-1; TRBD1 matches at 9 bases. J was trimmed by 2 bases and V by 3 bases; bases with no gene match: 4. From germline, CDR1 is SGHRS and CDR2 YFSETQ. This CDR3 spans 15 amino acids. CDR3 residues: CASSSRDRVTDTQYF. Here the CDR3 DNA reads TGCGCCAGCAGCTCCCGGGACAGGGTCACAGATACGCAGTATTTT.

This clonotype was found many times. This chain uses TRBV10-3 with TRBJ2-1; TRBD1 agrees at 9 bases. Germline CDR1 is ENHRY and CDR2 is SYGVKD. V dropped 8 bases and J dropped 9; count of bases not matched to a gene: 11. This CDR3 contains 14 residues. This chain's CDR3 is CAIQNRDRVGEQFF. CDR3 sequence (DNA): TGTGCCATCCAGAACCGGGACAGGGTAGGTGAGCAGTTCTTC.

In this sample, this clonotype turned up a few times. The chain carries TRBV29-1 and TRBJ2-1; 7 nucleotides line up with TRBD2. The germline V gene has CDR1 SQVTM and CDR2 ANQGSEA. J lost 7 bases, V lost 4 bases, and 10 bases had no gene match. The CDR3 is 14 amino acids. The chain's CDR3 is CSVASGGRGNEQFF. The CDR3 nucleotides read TGCAGCGTTGCTAGTGGCGGGAGAGGGAATGAGCAGTTCTTC.

The V and J genes are TRBV27 and TRBJ2-3, with D unresolved. The V end was cut by 7 bases, the J end by 1 base, with 15 bases between. The CDR3 length is 15 residues. Germline V lookup: CDR1 MNHEY, CDR2 SMNVEV (reference sequence). This CDR3 is CASIGYGEGTDTQYF. The CDR3 coding sequence is TGTGCCAGCATTGGGTATGGCGAGGGCACAGATACGCAGTATTTT.

V and J are TRBV13 and TRBJ2-1, with 10 bases fitting TRBD1. The CDR3 is 18 residues long. Germline-derived CDR1 and CDR2 are PRHDT and FYEKMQ (reference sequence). V lost 11 bases and J lost 8; bases outside the gene matches: 24. The CDR3 here is CAFSLGRGGQGPSDEQFF. CDR3 coding DNA: TGTGCCTTCAGTTTAGGCAGAGGGGGACAGGGGCCTTCGGATGAGCAGTTCTTC.